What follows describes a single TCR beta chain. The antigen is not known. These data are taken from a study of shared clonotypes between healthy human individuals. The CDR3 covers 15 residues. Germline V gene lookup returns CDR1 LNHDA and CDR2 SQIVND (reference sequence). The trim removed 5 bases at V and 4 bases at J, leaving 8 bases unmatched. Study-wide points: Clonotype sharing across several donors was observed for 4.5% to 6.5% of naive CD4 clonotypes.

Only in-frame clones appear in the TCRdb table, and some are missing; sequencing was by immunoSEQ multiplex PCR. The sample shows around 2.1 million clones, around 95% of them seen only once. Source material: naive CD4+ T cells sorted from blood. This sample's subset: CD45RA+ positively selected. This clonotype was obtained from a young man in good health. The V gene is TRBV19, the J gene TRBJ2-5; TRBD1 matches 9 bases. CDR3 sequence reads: CASSSPGTGTETQYF. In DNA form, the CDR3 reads TGTGCCAGTAGTTCCCCCGGGACAGGGACAGAGACCCAGTACTTC.